The table lists the clone carrying this TCR beta chain with many counts. Repertoires were generated with immunoSEQ multiplex PCR, while TCRdb's copy carries only in-frame clones and drops some. This sample has about 180,000 clones, with more than 75% found just once. Germline CDR1 reads MNHEY; CDR2 reads SVGAGI. Deletions cut 4 bases from V and 8 bases from J, with 9 bases between. There are 12 residues in the CDR3. Recruits, aged roughly 18 to 95 years, lived in approximately 26 US areas. This record belongs to a study of blood T cell repertoires in COVID-19. The sequenced material came from PBMCs or T cells enriched from blood (not recorded which). The sequence was obtained from a man aged 55 to 70 who had been exposed to COVID-19. The chain links TRBV6-5 to TRBJ2-1; perhaps TRBD1 as D (6 bases). The CDR3 protein is CASSWDNYEQFF. The CDR3 region has the DNA TGTGCCAGCAGTTGGGACAACTATGAGCAGTTCTTC.